A single sample is the source of the 25 T cell receptor beta chains below, sequenced in a study of breast tumors, draining lymph nodes, adjacent tissues. TCRdb re-called the multiplex PCR reads through MiXCR, storing one row per CDR3 protein. The sample lists some 170,000 distinct CDR3 sequences; roughly 35% were seen once. Breast cancer patients provided tissue from their axillary draining lymph nodes. Material for sequencing was axillary lymph node tissue. These receptors originate from a female donor with breast cancer. Some clones in this sample may be carry-over from other donors' samples.

In its sample, this clonotype was seen many times. The gene calls are TRBV6-6 and TRBJ1-2, with TRBD1 identical over 9 bases. The trim removed 5 bases at V and 2 bases at J, leaving 12 bases unmatched. The CDR3 covers 17 residues. Germline values: CDR1 MNHNY, CDR2 SVGAGI (reference sequence). The CDR3 bases are TGTGCCAGCAGTCCACCCTCCGGTGGGACAGGGAACTATGGCTACACCTTC. It specifies CASSPPSGGTGNYGYTF.

This rearrangement joins TRBV7-8 to TRBJ1-1, with D uncertain. This CDR3 comprises 13 residues. Trimming stripped 1 base from V and 5 bases from J, with 8 bases between. CDR1 and CDR2 from the germline V gene are SGHVS and FQNEAQ. CDR3 in amino acids: CASSLGGSTEAFF. As DNA, the CDR3 is TGTGCCAGCAGCTTAGGGGGTTCGACTGAAGCTTTCTTT.

As to this clonotype: This likely comes from a read error, as the CDR3 has no conserved phenylalanine or tryptophan at its end. The chain joins TRBV7-7 to TRBJ2-5; D is unclear. The CDR3 is 14 amino acids. Germline lookup yields CDR1 SSHAT and CDR2 FNYEAQ (reference sequence). CDR3 region: CASSPAPRQETQYL. The CDR3, as DNA: TGTGCTAGCAGCCCAGCCCCCCGACAAGAGACCCAGTACCTC.

This clonotype was counted many times. The V and J genes are TRBV5-4 and TRBJ2-7; 10 positions match TRBD1. Per the germline V gene, CDR1 is SGHNT and CDR2 is YYREEE (reference sequence). The CDR3 sequence is 13 residues long. V was clipped by 9 bases and J by 2 bases; unmatched bases: 5. The chain's CDR3 is CATWDRGTYEQYF. The CDR3 bases are TGTGCCACCTGGGACAGGGGCACCTACGAGCAGTACTTC. The full variable domain, rest sourced from reference TRBV5-4 and TRBJ2-7, is ETGVTQSPTHLIKTRGQQVTLRCSSQSGHNTVSWYQQALGQGPQFIFQYYREEENGRGNFPPRFSGLQFPNYSSELNVNALELDDSALYLCATWDRGTYEQYFGPGTRLTVT.

In its sample, this clonotype was seen many times. J is TRBJ2-6 and V is TRBV7-3; no clear D. Germline lookup yields CDR1 SGHTA and CDR2 FQGTGA. The CDR3 extends over 15 amino acids. The ends were cut back, 1 base at V and 0 bases at J, with 4 bases in the middle. The CDR3 DNA is TGTGCCAGCAGCTTAATGACCTCTGGGGCCAACGTCCTGACTTTC. Translation: CASSLMTSGANVLTF. Variable domain in full (rest from reference TRBV7-3 and TRBJ2-6): GAGVSQTPSNKVTEKGKYVELRCDPISGHTALYWYRQSLGQGPEFLIYFQGTGAADDSGLPNDRFFAVRPEGSVSTLKIQRTERGDSAVYLCASSLMTSGANVLTFGAGSRLTVL.

Notes on this clonotype: The conserved closing phenylalanine or tryptophan is absent in this CDR3, likely reflecting a read error. The chain uses TRBV28 and TRBJ1-2; no definite D call. The V and J ends lost 4 bases and 5 bases respectively, with 17 bases between them. Germline V CDR1 and CDR2: MDHEN, SYDVKM. The CDR3 consists of 15 residues. The DNA of the CDR3 is TGTGCCAGCAGTTCAACCCTATCGGGAACTTATGGCTACACCGTC. Residues: CASSSTLSGTYGYTV.

This clonotype has at least ten counts. CDR3 region: CSASRDSLSLGEQYF. The CDR3 nucleotides read TGCAGTGCTAGTCGGGACTCCTTAAGTCTGGGCGAGCAGTACTTC. The chain couples TRBV20-1 to TRBJ2-7; a weak D match, TRBD2 (6 bases). The CDR3 is made up of 15 amino acids. The V and J ends lost 3 bases and 6 bases respectively, with 21 bases between them. Per the germline V gene, CDR1 is DFQATT and CDR2 is SNEGSKA (reference sequence).

Details on this clonotype: This may be a read error, as it is one base from a much larger clone. The chain has TRBV6-5 and TRBJ2-7, with TRBD2 as a possible D gene (5 bases). Trimming stripped 5 bases from V and 4 bases from J, with 12 bases between. Germline V gives CDR1 MNHEY, CDR2 SVGAGI. The CDR3 consists of 13 residues. The CDR3 coding sequence is TGTGCCAGCAGTCACCGACTAAAATACGAGCAGTACTTC. Translating it yields CASSHRLKYEQYF.

This clonotype was recorded at least ten times. The gene calls are TRBV27 and TRBJ2-3; TRBD2 aligns across 10 bases. Per germline, CDR1 MNHEY and CDR2 SMNVEV (reference sequence). The V and J ends lost 6 bases and 0 bases, in that order; junction bases with no gene match: 9. This CDR3 spans 17 amino acids. CDR3 residues: CASSSWGSGGSTDTQYF. The DNA of the CDR3 is TGTGCCAGCAGCTCCTGGGGTAGCGGGGGGAGCACAGATACGCAGTATTTT.

Regarding this clonotype: A junction boundary mismatches the germline segment, possibly from a read error. This sequence joins TRBV2 and TRBJ1-5; D uncertain. The CDR3 is 14 residues long. Germline-derived CDR1 and CDR2 are SNHLY and FYNNEI. The CDR3 DNA sequence: TGTGCCGGCAGTGAGGACGGTAGCAATCAGCCCCAGCATTTT. As protein: CAGSEDGSNQPQHF.

This clonotype was recorded a few times. The rearrangement joins TRBV4-1 to TRBJ1-1, with D possibly being TRBD1 (6 bases). Germline V gene lookup returns CDR1 MGHRA and CDR2 YSYEKL. This CDR3 region has 16 residues. Trimming stripped 0 bases from V and 2 bases from J, with 13 bases between. The CDR3 reads CASSQDQDSLNTEAFF. Here the CDR3 DNA reads TGCGCCAGCAGCCAAGATCAGGACAGCCTAAACACTGAAGCTTTCTTT.

This clonotype has ten or more counts. V gene TRBV19 combines with J gene TRBJ2-3; weak D call: TRBD1 (6 bases). Germline V gives CDR1 LNHDA, CDR2 SQIVND (reference sequence). This CDR3 comprises 14 residues. V dropped 8 bases and J dropped 6 bases, with 18 bases sitting between them. The CDR3 reads CASGSGTRADTQYF. The CDR3 DNA follows: TGTGCCAGTGGGTCGGGGACACGGGCGGATACGCAGTATTTT.

V and J are TRBV29-1 and TRBJ2-3; 10 bases are a match to TRBD2. Germline V gene lookup returns CDR1 SQVTM and CDR2 ANQGSEA. There are 14 residues in the CDR3. The trim removed 7 bases at V and 0 bases at J, leaving 4 bases unmatched. DNA for the CDR3: TGCAGCGGTGAGCGGGGGGGTAGCACAGATACGCAGTATTTT. Encoded protein: CSGERGGSTDTQYF.

This clonotype was counted at least ten times. This rearrangement joins TRBV3-1 to TRBJ1-2; TRBD1 might be the D (5 bases). V lost 0 bases and J lost 4, with 12 bases in between. There are 15 residues in the CDR3. CDR1 and CDR2 from the germline V gene are LGHDT and YNNKEL (reference sequence). CDR3 bases: TGTGCCAGCAGCCAAGATAGAAGGGGAATCTATGGCTACACCTTC. It specifies CASSQDRRGIYGYTF.

Points on this clonotype: Germline and junction disagree at one end, which may indicate a read error. The chain has TRBV29-1 and TRBJ2-2; 15 nucleotides line up with TRBD2. The CDR3 totals 17 residues. Germline V gives CDR1 SQVTM, CDR2 ANQGSEA. The CDR3 DNA sequence: TGCAGCGTGGGTAGGACTAGCGGGGGGGCCAACACCGGGGAGCTGTCTTGG. It encodes CSVGRTSGGANTGELSW.

This clonotype was observed at least ten times. V gene TRBV20-1 combines with J gene TRBJ2-3, with 12 nucleotides matching TRBD2. This CDR3 is built from 15 residues. V shed 4 bases, J shed 5 bases, and the junction held 7 bases outside the gene matches. The germline V gene encodes CDR1 DFQATT and CDR2 SNEGSKA (reference sequence). CDR3 region: CSAKGTSGREDTQYF. The CDR3 DNA reads as TGCAGTGCTAAGGGGACTAGCGGGCGGGAAGATACGCAGTATTTT.

This clonotype appeared a few times. This could be a read error, since a much larger clone is one nucleotide away. J is TRBJ2-5 and V is TRBV20-1, with TRBD2 matching 13 bases. The CDR3 spans 16 residues. The ends lost 4 bases at V and 2 bases at J; junction bases unmatched: 7. Germline V gene data show CDR1 as DFQATT and CDR2 as SNEGSKA (reference sequence). The CDR3 protein is CSANLLAGGSQETQYF. CDR3 coding DNA: TGCAGTGCTAACCTACTAGCGGGGGGGTCACAAGAGACCCAGTACTTC.

Ten or more counts support this clonotype. The chain recombines TRBV27 with TRBJ1-5; D gene uncertain. The germline V gene encodes CDR1 MNHEY and CDR2 SMNVEV (reference sequence). The ends were cut back, 4 bases at V and 6 bases at J, with 13 bases in the middle. This CDR3 is built from 14 residues. DNA of the CDR3: TGTGCCAGCAGTTCGTCCGGGGTCGGTCAGCCCCAGCATTTT. It encodes CASSSSGVGQPQHF.

At least ten counts were recorded for this clonotype. The chain carries TRBV5-1 and TRBJ2-3, with D perhaps matching TRBD1 or TRBD2 (5 bases each). Germline CDR1 reads SGHRS; CDR2 reads YFSETQ. CDR3 length: 15 residues. Trimming shortened V by 4 bases and J by 0 bases, and 12 bases separated the two germline ends. The CDR3 bases are TGCGCCAGCAGCCGGGACGGACCTAGCACAGATACGCAGTATTTT. Its translation: CASSRDGPSTDTQYF.

Note on this clonotype: A much larger clonotype is one base distant, so this may be a read error. The rearrangement uses TRBV28 and TRBJ1-2; no firm D call. CDR1 and CDR2 (germline): MDHEN, SYDVKM. CDR3 length: 11 amino acids. V was trimmed by 11 bases and J by 4 bases, leaving 11 bases between them. The CDR3: CAAALGYGYTF. The CDR3 DNA sequence: TGTGCCGCCGCCCTGGGCTATGGCTACACCTTC.

This clonotype was observed many times. The chain carries TRBV27 and TRBJ2-2; D gene uncertain. CDR3 size: 12 residues. V shed 2 bases and J shed 4 bases, with 2 bases lying between them. Germline lookup yields CDR1 MNHEY and CDR2 SMNVEV (reference sequence). CDR3 bases: TGTGCCAGCAGTTTAGCCACCGGGGAGCTGTTTTTT. This translates into CASSLATGELFF.

This clonotype showed up just once. The rearrangement links TRBV12-3 or TRBV12-4 to TRBJ1-1; TRBD1 might be the D (6 bases). V was clipped by 2 bases and J by 4 bases, with 8 bases between them. This CDR3 has 13 residues. As DNA, the CDR3 is TGTGCCAGCAGTTTAATAGGGGGCACTGAAGCTTTCTTT. Amino acids: CASSLIGGTEAFF.

Remarks on this clonotype: At one of its ends the junction is not consistent with the germline gene, which may arise from a read error. The CDR3: CACSLSPKFYEQYF. As DNA, the CDR3 is TGTGCCTGCAGCCTCTCTCCAAAGTTCTACGAGCAGTACTTC. V and J are TRBV7-9 and TRBJ2-7; D is unresolved. Germline V gives CDR1 SEHNR, CDR2 FQNEAQ (reference sequence). This CDR3 spans 14 amino acids.

Details on this clonotype: This may stem from a read error, because a much larger clone lies one nucleotide away. The chain recombines TRBV11-2 with TRBJ2-7; 7 positions agree with TRBD2. The CDR3 has 17 amino acids. Germline V gene sequence: CDR1 SGHAT, CDR2 FQNNGV. The CDR3 bases are TGTGCCAGCAGCTTAGATGGGACTACCGGGGCCTCCTACGAGCAGTGCTTC. Its translation is CASSLDGTTGASYEQCF. The variable domain in full, completed from reference TRBV11-2 and TRBJ2-7, reads EAGVAQSPRYKIIEKRQSVAFWCNPISGHATLYWYQQILGQGPKLLIQFQNNGVVDDSQLPKDRFSAERLKGVDSTLKIQPAKLEDSAVYLCASSLDGTTGASYEQCFGPGTRLTVT.

This clonotype was picked up many times. The gene calls are TRBV10-3 and TRBJ1-2; D is perhaps TRBD1 (5 bases). Germline V gene data show CDR1 as ENHRY and CDR2 as SYGVKD. The CDR3 totals 14 residues. Trimming stripped 2 bases from V and 6 bases from J, with 13 bases between. In DNA, the CDR3 is TGTGCCATCAGTGAGAGGGAGGGGATGGATGGCTACACCTTC. It is translated as CAISEREGMDGYTF.